Sequencing of this T cell receptor (beta chain) was carried out in a study of T cell repertoires in cytomegalovirus infection (dated by TCRdb to between 2019 and 2020). Background on the whole study: The peptide stimulations were aimed at well-studied HLA-B-restricted epitopes as well as recently identified HLA-C-restricted CMV epitopes, whose presentation resists viral immunomodulation. Donor HLA type was relevant to the analysis, as public TCR beta signatures indicated carriage of CMV infection together with the matching HLA type.

Findings and caveats that apply to the study as a whole: The ex vivo response was dominated by HLA-C-restricted CMV-specific TCR beta clonotypes, which also provided the single most frequent clonotype in two of eight donors. Cumulative frequency of public TCR beta family members discriminated carriers of CMV infection plus the relevant HLA type in this cohort and an independent roughly 330-donor cohort.

Instrument used: Illumina HiSeq 1500. TCRdb reworked the public reads: Q25 trimming with fastp, MiXCR clone assembly, productive beta chains retained. Identical CDR3 proteins give one entry, which carries the most common genes and DNA. This sample has over 250,000 distinct CDR3 sequences in its table, and approximately 22% of those were observed once. Of the sample, 15% to 20% falls within the top ten clones. This clonotype was detected many times. It has no known antigen specificity. No clone much larger than this one lies a single base away; base qualities are absent. The treatment or condition label of this sample denotes: in vitro stimulation with specific CMV peptide epitopes to enrich CMV-specific T cells. The sequence came from a human donor in good health (CMV status not recorded). Some clones in this sample may be carry-over from other donors' samples. The sequences come from cultured PBMCs, collected from culture after CMV antigen stimulation.

The CDR3 protein is CASSSTGVTEAFF. The DNA sequence reads TGTGCCAGCAGTTCCACAGGGGTCACTGAAGCTTTCTTT. This sequence uses TRBV27 and TRBJ1-1; TRBD1 agrees with 7 junctional bases. V ends up 4 bases short and J 4 bases short, with an unmatched junction base count of 3. CDR1 and CDR2 (MNHEY, SMNVEV) derive from the germline V gene (reference sequence). From cysteine to phenylalanine, the CDR3 is 13 amino acids long. The retained sequence is limited to the CDR3, 39 bases, with the frame set at the first base.